A selection of T cell receptor beta chains follows, all from one sample in a study of blood T cell repertoires in COVID-19. Repertoires were generated with immunoSEQ multiplex PCR, while TCRdb's copy carries only in-frame clones and drops some. The sample has about 220,000 clones, 80% to 90% seen once. Sequencing was performed on PBMCs or T cells enriched from blood (not recorded which). The receptors come from a woman aged 18-30 years in a cohort exposed to, infected with or recovered from COVID-19 (not recorded which). CDR3s include the opening cysteine and the closing phenylalanine or tryptophan. The D gene is left open where the match is weak. Rows may omit the clone size; those that give it use once, few, many or a size class.

clone size	V gene	J gene	D gene	CDR3 protein	CDR3 DNA
-	TRBV19	TRBJ1-1	-	CASSSAGGTEAFF	TGTGCCAGTAGTTCCGCCGGAGGCACTGAAGCTTTCTTT
-	TRBV3-1/TRBV3-2	TRBJ1-2	-	CASSQVGGSRDGYTF	TGTGCCAGCAGCCAAGTGGGGGGATCGAGAGATGGCTACACCTTC
-	TRBV3-1/TRBV3-2	TRBJ2-2	TRBD1	CASSQADRGPNTGELFF	TGTGCCAGCAGCCAAGCGGACAGGGGGCCGAACACCGGGGAGCTGTTTTTT
-	TRBV6-5	TRBJ2-2	-	CASSYGTPSTGELFF	TGTGCCAGCAGTTACGGGACTCCCAGCACCGGGGAGCTGTTTTTT
-	TRBV18	TRBJ2-7	-	CASSLGGSYEQYF	TGTGCCAGCTCACTCGGGGGCTCCTACGAGCAGTACTTC
-	TRBV21-1	TRBJ1-5	-	CASSKANGGNQPQHF	TGTGCCAGCAGCAAAGCGAACGGGGGCAATCAGCCCCAGCATTTT
-	TRBV11-1	TRBJ2-3	TRBD1	CASSLGDSYTDTQYF	TGTGCCAGCAGCTTAGGGGACAGCTACACAGATACGCAGTATTTT
few	TRBV19	TRBJ1-1	-	CASRQQGMSGTEAFF	TGTGCCAGTAGGCAACAGGGAATGAGCGGCACTGAAGCTTTCTTT
-	TRBV6-1	TRBJ2-7	TRBD2	CASSEPSGAYEQYF	TGTGCCAGCAGTGAACCTAGCGGGGCCTACGAGCAGTACTTC
-	TRBV19	TRBJ1-1	-	CASSIAGGDTEAFF	TGTGCCAGTAGTATTGCAGGCGGGGACACTGAAGCTTTCTTT
-	TRBV6-1	TRBJ2-7	-	CASSEEGSASYEQYF	TGTGCCAGCAGTGAAGAGGGGTCCGCATCCTACGAGCAGTACTTC
-	TRBV7-6	TRBJ2-3	TRBD1	CASSLSVIGQAFDTQYF	TGTGCCAGCAGCTTATCTGTTATAGGACAGGCGTTCGATACGCAGTATTTT
-	TRBV28	TRBJ1-2	TRBD1	CASKAPGQGVHGYTF	TGTGCCAGCAAAGCCCCGGGACAGGGCGTACACGGCTACACCTTC
-	TRBV27	TRBJ1-5	TRBD1	CASSWGQGGVPQHF	TGTGCCAGCAGTTGGGGACAGGGTGGCGTGCCCCAGCATTTT
-	TRBV7-9	TRBJ1-5	-	CASRTGTNTSEPQHF	TGTGCCAGCAGAACCGGGACAAATACTTCGGAGCCCCAGCATTTT
once	TRBV9	TRBJ2-1	TRBD2	CASSAVTSGLDNEQFF	TGTGCCAGCAGCGCCGTGACTAGCGGGCTAGACAATGAGCAGTTCTTC
-	TRBV7-3	TRBJ1-2	TRBD1	CASSSTGGRNYGYTF	TGTGCCAGCAGCTCGACAGGGGGCAGGAACTATGGCTACACCTTC
-	TRBV12-3/TRBV12-4	TRBJ2-7	-	CASSSYRLSEQYF	TGTGCCAGCAGTTCCTACAGGTTATCCGAGCAGTACTTC
-	TRBV6-5	TRBJ2-5	-	CASSYGQSSQETQYF	TGTGCCAGCAGTTACGGTCAATCGAGCCAAGAGACCCAGTACTTC
once	TRBV5-1	TRBJ2-2	-	CASSLSWAGTGELFF	TGCGCCAGCAGCCTGAGTTGGGCGGGCACCGGGGAGCTGTTTTTT
once	TRBV7-9	TRBJ2-7	-	CASSPPGQSYEQYF	TGTGCCAGCAGCCCCCCGGGACAAAGCTACGAGCAGTACTTC